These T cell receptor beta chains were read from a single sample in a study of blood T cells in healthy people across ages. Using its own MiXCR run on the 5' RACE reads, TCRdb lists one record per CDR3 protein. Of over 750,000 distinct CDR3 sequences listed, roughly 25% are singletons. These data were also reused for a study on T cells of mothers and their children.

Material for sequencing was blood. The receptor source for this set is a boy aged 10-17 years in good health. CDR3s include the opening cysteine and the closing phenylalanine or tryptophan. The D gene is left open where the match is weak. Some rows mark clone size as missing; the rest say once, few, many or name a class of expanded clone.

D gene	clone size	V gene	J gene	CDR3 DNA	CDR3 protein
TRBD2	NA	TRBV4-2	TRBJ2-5	TGTGCCAGCAGCCAAGTGGGTGGAGCGGGAGGAGGAGAGACCCAGTACTTC	CASSQVGGAGGGETQYF
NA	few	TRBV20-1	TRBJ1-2	TGCAGTGCCCGGACTAACTATGGCTACACCTTC	CSARTNYGYTF
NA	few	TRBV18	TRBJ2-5	TGTGCCAGCTCACCACAACAGGGAATTACCCAGTACTTC	CASSPQQGITQYF
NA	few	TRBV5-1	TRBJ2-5	TGCGCCAGCAGCTTTGGGGGGCGCCGGGAGACCCAGTACTTC	CASSFGGRRETQYF
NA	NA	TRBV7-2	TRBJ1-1	TGTGCCAGCACCTCTTCAGGGGTTATTCTCACTGAAGCTTTCTTT	CASTSSGVILTEAFF
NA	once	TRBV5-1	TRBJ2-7	TGCGCCAGCAGCCCGAGGGGACATAGCTACGAGCAGTACTTC	CASSPRGHSYEQYF
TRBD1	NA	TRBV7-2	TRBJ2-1	TGTGCCAGCAGCCGACTCGGACAGGGGGCGCGGAATGAGCAGTTCTTC	CASSRLGQGARNEQFF
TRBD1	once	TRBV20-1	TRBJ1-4	TGCAGTGCTGGAACGGGACAGATAAATGAAAAACTGTTTTTT	CSAGTGQINEKLFF
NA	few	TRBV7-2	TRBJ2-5	TGTGCCAGCAGCTTCGGACACGGGGAGACCCAGTACTTC	CASSFGHGETQYF
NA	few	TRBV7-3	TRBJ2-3	TGTGCCAGCAGCTCAGCGGGCACAGATACGCAGTATTTT	CASSSAGTDTQYF
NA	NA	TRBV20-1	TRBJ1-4	TGCAGTGCTCTGAGGGCTCGGGGCCCAACTAATGAAAAACTGTTTTTT	CSALRARGPTNEKLFF
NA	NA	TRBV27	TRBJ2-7	TGTGCCAGCAGTTCAAATGTAAGGACAGCCGGGGTCTACGAGCAGTACTTC	CASSSNVRTAGVYEQYF
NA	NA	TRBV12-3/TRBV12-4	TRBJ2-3	TGTGCCAGCAGTCCCCACCGACCAGGCACAGATACGCAGTATTTT	CASSPHRPGTDTQYF
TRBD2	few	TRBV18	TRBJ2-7	TGTGCCAGCCATAGCGGGAGGGATACCTACGAGCAGTACTTC	CASHSGRDTYEQYF
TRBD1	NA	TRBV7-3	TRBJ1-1	TGTGCCAGCAGCTTAAGAGCTGGGGACAGGGTGGGCACTGAAGCTTTCTTT	CASSLRAGDRVGTEAFF
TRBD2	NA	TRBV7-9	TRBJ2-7	TGTGCCAGCAGCTTATTTGAGCGGGGAGAGCAGTACTTC	CASSLFERGEQYF
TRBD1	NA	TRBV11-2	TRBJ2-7	TGTGCCAGCAGCTCACCGGGACAGGGGTCCACTTTGGGGGAGCAGTACTTC	CASSSPGQGSTLGEQYF
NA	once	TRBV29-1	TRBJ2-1	TGCAGCGTTTTAAGTACAGACTCATACAATGAGCAGTTCTTC	CSVLSTDSYNEQFF
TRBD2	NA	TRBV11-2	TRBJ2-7	TGTGCCACCAGGCGGGGGGCAACCTACGAGCAGTACTTC	CATRRGATYEQYF
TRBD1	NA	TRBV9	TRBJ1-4	TGTGCCAGCAGCGCAATACAGGGGGCAGGGGAAAAACTGTTTTTT	CASSAIQGAGEKLFF
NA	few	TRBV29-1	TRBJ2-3	TGCAGCGTGGGCAGGTCCTCTAGCACAGATACGCAGTATTTT	CSVGRSSSTDTQYF
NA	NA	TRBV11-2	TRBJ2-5	TGTGCCAGCAGCTTAGGACAGATGGGGGAGACCCAGTACTTC	CASSLGQMGETQYF
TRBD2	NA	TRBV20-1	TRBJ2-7	TGCAGTGCGCCGGCTAGCGGGGGGCTTGGCGAGCAGTACTTC	CSAPASGGLGEQYF
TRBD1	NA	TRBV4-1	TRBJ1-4	TGCGCCAGCAGCCGCATCTCAGGGGGCATTGAAAAACTGTTTTTT	CASSRISGGIEKLFF
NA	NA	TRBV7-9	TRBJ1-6	TGTGCCAGCAGCTTGGGACATCCCTTCGCTCTTCCCCTCCACTTT	CASSLGHPFALPLHF
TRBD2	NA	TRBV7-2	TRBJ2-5	TGTGCCAGCAGCTTTAGCGGGAGAAATGAAGAGACCCAGTACTTC	CASSFSGRNEETQYF
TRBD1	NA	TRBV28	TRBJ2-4	TGTGCCAGCCACTCCCAGGGGGCAACCAAAAACATTCAGTACTTC	CASHSQGATKNIQYF
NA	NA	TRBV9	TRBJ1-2	TGTGCCAGCAGCGTAGGTACAGAAAGCTATGGCTACACCTTC	CASSVGTESYGYTF
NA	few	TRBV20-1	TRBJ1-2	TGCAGTGCTAGAGCCCTCGGACAGAACTATGGCTACACCTTC	CSARALGQNYGYTF
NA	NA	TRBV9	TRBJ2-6	TGTGCCAGCAGCGTAGAGTCAGCGCCTGGGGCCAACGTCCTGACTTTC	CASSVESAPGANVLTF
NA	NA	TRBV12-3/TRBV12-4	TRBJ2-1	TGTGCCAGCAGTTTAAGGGGGAGAGCGGGAAATGAGCAGTTCTTC	CASSLRGRAGNEQFF
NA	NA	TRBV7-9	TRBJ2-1	TGTGCCAGCAGCTCCCAGGTTAGCTCCTACAATGAGCAGTTCTTC	CASSSQVSSYNEQFF
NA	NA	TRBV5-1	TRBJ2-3	TGCGCCAGCAGCTTGTTTCTAGGGGGCACAGATACGCAGTATTTT	CASSLFLGGTDTQYF
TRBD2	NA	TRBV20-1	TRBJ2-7	TGCAGTGCTAGAGTTTCGGGACTAGCCTACGAGCAGTACTTC	CSARVSGLAYEQYF
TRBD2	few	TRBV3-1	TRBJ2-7	TGTGCCAGCAGCCAAGTATTGGCTAGCGGTTCCCACGAGCAGTACTTC	CASSQVLASGSHEQYF
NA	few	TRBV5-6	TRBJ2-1	TGTGCCAGCAGCTCAAATGGAGGGGGCAATGAGCAGTTCTTC	CASSSNGGGNEQFF
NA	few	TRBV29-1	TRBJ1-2	TGCAGCGCGGCGGACAACTATGGCTACACCTTC	CSAADNYGYTF
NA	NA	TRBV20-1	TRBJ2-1	TGCAGTGCTAGTAACACATACAATGAGCAGTTCTTC	CSASNTYNEQFF
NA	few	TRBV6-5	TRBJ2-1	TGTGCCAGCAGTTATTCGTCTGAGCAGTTCTTC	CASSYSSEQFF
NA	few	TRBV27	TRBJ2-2	TGTGCCAGCACGGGGGGAGACGGGGGGCGTGTCGGGGAGCTGTTTTTT	CASTGGDGGRVGELFF
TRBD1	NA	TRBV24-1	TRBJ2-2	TGTGCCACCAGTGACCCCGGACAGGGGAAAGTCGGGGAGCTGTTTTTT	CATSDPGQGKVGELFF
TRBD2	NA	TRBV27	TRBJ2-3	TGTGCCAGCAGTAGGGGACTAGCGGGAGGAGGAGATACGCAGTATTTT	CASSRGLAGGGDTQYF
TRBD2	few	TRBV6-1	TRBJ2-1	TGTGCCAGTTCTCGAGAGGGACTAAACACCTACAATGAGCAGTTCTTC	CASSREGLNTYNEQFF
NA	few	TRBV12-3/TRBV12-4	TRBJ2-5	TGTGCCAGCACCCTAGGGAAGACCCAGTACTTC	CASTLGKTQYF
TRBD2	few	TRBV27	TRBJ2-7	TGTGCCAGCAGTTTAGTAGCGGGAGTTTATGAGCAGTACTTC	CASSLVAGVYEQYF
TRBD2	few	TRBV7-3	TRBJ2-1	TGTGCCAGCAGACGCTCTGGGACTAGCGGTGAGCAGTTCTTC	CASRRSGTSGEQFF
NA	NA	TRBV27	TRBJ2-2	TGTGCCAGCAGTTACCAAGTAGGGGAGCTGTTTTTT	CASSYQVGELFF
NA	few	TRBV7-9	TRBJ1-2	TGTGCCAGCAGCTTAGATAATGAGGGGCGCGGCGGCTACACCTTC	CASSLDNEGRGGYTF
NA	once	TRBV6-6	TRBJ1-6	TGTGCCAACACAGGGAGTCTCGGTTCACCCCTCCACTTT	CANTGSLGSPLHF
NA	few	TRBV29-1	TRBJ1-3	TGCAGCGGTAGATCTGGAAACACCATATATTTT	CSGRSGNTIYF
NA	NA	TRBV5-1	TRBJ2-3	TGCGCCAGCAGCTTAAGTCCGGGAGATACGCAGTATTTT	CASSLSPGDTQYF
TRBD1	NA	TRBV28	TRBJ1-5	TGTGCCAGCAGTTCTATTGGGACAGCTCTCAATCAGCCCCAGCATTTT	CASSSIGTALNQPQHF
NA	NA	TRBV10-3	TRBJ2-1	TGTGCCACCATGGGACGGGACTTAAGGTTCTTC	CATMGRDLRFF
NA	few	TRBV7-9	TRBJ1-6	TGTGCCAGCAGCGCGAGAACCGCGGACACAGTAGGTTCACCCCTCCACTTT	CASSARTADTVGSPLHF
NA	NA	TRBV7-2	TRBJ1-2	TGTGCCAGCAGCTTAGAGACAGCGACGAACGGGGGCTACACCTTC	CASSLETATNGGYTF
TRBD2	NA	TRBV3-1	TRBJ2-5	TGTGCCAGCAGGAAGAGACTAGCGGGGGGCCAAGAGACCCAGTACTTC	CASRKRLAGGQETQYF
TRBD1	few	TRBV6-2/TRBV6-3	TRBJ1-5	TGTGCCAGCAGTGACAGGGCCCTCCTCAATCAGCCCCAGCATTTT	CASSDRALLNQPQHF
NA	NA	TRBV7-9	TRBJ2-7	TGTGCCAGCAGCCTCCTCCAAGGGGACGAGCAGTACTTC	CASSLLQGDEQYF